The source of this TCR beta chain is a study of blood T cell repertoires in COVID-19. At the level of the study: In each case, the material was cDNA or gDNA derived from T cells, B-cell-depleted T cells, or PBMCs.

Germline CDR1 and CDR2: MGHRA and YSYEKL. The CDR3 has 12 amino acids. V lost 6 bases, J lost 3 bases, and 8 bases lay in between. The protocol was immunoSEQ multiplex PCR, while the TCRdb copy is restricted to in-frame clones and leaves out a portion. The data contain fewer than 300,000 clones, 86% of them singletons. Seattle participants joined during active infection and were tracked over time. The V gene is TRBV4-1, the J gene TRBJ1-1; D might be TRBD1 (6 bases). This TCR was recovered from a woman in her thirties with COVID-19, enrolled during active disease. The sequencing input was peripheral blood. DNA for the CDR3: TGCGCCAGCAGGGGGGGGCACACTGAAGCTTTCTTT. This translates into CASRGGHTEAFF.